This T cell receptor (beta chain) was captured by sequencing in a study of blood T cell repertoires in COVID-19. As for the study in general: Acute and convalescent COVID-19 specimens originated in the United States, Italy and Spain. In each case, the material was cDNA or gDNA derived from T cells, B-cell-depleted T cells, or PBMCs.

V shed 11 bases and J shed 4 bases, with 14 bases lying between them. This CDR3 has 13 residues. The germline CDR1 and CDR2 sequences are WNHNN and SYGVQD (reference sequence). This clone was found a few times. Methods used by the authors: Nucleated cell number was recorded as an estimate derived from reference gene primer amplification. Sequencing was performed with immunoSEQ multiplex PCR; in TCRdb, only in-frame clones are kept and a portion is missing. V, J and clone size derive from that table, while D and trimming were established from the DNA sequence. The sample carries 50,000 or so clones, 91% recorded once.

This TCR was recovered from a man aged 65-85 years with active COVID-19. The chain couples TRBV10-1 to TRBJ2-2; tentatively, D is TRBD2 (6 bases). The sample was peripheral blood. Written as DNA, the CDR3 is TGCGCCGTCGAGTCCGGGGGCACCGGGGAGCTGTTTTTT. Translation gives CAVESGGTGELFF.